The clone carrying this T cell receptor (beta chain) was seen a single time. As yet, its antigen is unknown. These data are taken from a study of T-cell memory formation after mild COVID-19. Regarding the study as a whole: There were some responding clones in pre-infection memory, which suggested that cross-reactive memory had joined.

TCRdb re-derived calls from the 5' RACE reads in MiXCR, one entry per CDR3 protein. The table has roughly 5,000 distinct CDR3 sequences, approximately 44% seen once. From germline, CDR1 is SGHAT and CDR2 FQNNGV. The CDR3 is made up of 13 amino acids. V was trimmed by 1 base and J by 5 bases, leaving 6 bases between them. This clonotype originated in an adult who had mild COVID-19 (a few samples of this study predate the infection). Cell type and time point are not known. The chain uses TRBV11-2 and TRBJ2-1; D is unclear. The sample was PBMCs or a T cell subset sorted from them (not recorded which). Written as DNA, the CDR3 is TGTGCCAGCAGCTTAGGACGGAACAATGAGCAGTTCTTC. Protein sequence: CASSLGRNNEQFF. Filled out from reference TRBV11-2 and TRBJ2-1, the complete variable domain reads EAGVAQSPRYKIIEKRQSVAFWCNPISGHATLYWYQQILGQGPKLLIQFQNNGVVDDSQLPKDRFSAERLKGVDSTLKIQPAKLEDSAVYLCASSLGRNNEQFFGPGTRLTVL.